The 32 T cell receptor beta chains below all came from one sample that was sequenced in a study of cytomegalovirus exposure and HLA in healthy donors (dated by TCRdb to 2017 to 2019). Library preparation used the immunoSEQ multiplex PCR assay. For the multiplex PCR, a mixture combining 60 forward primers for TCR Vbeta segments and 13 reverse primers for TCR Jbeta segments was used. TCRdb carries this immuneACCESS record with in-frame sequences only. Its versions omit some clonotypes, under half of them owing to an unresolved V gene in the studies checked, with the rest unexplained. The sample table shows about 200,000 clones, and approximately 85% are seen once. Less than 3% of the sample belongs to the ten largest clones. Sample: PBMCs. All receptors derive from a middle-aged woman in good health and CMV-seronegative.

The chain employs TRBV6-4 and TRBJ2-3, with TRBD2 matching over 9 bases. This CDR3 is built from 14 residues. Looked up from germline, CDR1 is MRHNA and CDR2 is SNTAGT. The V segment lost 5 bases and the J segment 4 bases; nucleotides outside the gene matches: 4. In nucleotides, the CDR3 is TGTGCCAGCAGTCCTAGCGGGATCTCAGATACGCAGTATTTT. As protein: CASSPSGISDTQYF.

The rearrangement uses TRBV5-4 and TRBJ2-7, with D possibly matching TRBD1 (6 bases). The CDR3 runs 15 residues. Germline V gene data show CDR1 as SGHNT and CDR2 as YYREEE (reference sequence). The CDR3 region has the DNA TGTGCTATGTCCTTCCCGTTCAGGGGCCAGGGTGAGCAGTACTTC. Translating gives CAMSFPFRGQGEQYF.

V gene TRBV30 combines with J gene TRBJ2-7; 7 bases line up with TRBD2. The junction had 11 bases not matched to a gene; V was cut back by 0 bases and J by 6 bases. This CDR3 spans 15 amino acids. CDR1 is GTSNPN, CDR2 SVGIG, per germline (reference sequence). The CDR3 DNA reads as TGTGCCTGGAGTGTAGGCAACGGGAGGTTCCGCGAGCAGTACTTC. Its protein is CAWSVGNGRFREQYF.

In DNA form, the CDR3 reads TGTGCCAGCAGTTCGGGGGGGGGTGGGGAAGAAAAACTGTTTTTT. It encodes CASSSGGGGEEKLFF. The J gene is TRBJ1-4, the V gene TRBV7-2; D possibly corresponds to TRBD1 (5 bases). The germline CDR1 and CDR2 sequences are SGHTA and FQGNSA. This CDR3 is 15 amino acids long. Trimming shortened V by 6 bases and J by 8 bases, and 19 bases separated the two germline ends.

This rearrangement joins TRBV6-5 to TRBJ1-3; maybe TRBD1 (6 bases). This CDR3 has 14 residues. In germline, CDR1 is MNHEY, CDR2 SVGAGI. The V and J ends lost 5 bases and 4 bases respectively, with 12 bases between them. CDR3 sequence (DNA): TGTGCCAGCAGTCCTCAGGGGCCCGGAAACACCATATATTTT. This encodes CASSPQGPGNTIYF.

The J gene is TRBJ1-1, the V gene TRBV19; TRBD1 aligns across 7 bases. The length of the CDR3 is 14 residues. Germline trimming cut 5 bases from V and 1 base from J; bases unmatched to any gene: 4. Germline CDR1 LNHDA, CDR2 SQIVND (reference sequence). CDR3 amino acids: CASSWGQPNTEAFF. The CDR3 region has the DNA TGTGCCAGTAGTTGGGGACAGCCGAACACTGAAGCTTTCTTT.

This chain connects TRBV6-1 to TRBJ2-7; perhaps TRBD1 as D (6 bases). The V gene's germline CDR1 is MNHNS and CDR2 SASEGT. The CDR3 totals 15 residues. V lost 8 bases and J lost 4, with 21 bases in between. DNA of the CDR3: TGTGCCAGCTCAGGGGAATTCTTAAGTAGATACGAGCAGTACTTC. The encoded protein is CASSGEFLSRYEQYF.

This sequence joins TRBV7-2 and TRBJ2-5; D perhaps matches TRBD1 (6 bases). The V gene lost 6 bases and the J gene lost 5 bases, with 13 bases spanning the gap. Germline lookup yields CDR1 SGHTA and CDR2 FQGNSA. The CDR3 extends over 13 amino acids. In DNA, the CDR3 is TGTGCCAGCAGTATACAGGGTAGGGAGACCCAGTACTTC. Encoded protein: CASSIQGRETQYF.

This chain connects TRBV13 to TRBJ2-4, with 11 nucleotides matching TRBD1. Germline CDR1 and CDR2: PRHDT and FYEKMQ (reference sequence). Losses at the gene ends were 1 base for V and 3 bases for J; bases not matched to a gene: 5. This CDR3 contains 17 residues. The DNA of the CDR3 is TGTGCCAGCAGCTTAGACGGGACAGGGGGGATCAAAAACATTCAGTACTTC. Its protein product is CASSLDGTGGIKNIQYF.

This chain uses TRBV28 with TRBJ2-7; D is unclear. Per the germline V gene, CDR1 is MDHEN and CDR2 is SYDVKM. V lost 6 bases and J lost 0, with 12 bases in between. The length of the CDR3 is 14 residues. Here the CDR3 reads CASSPDLNSYEQYF. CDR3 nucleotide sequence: TGTGCCAGCAGCCCCGACTTAAACTCCTACGAGCAGTACTTC.

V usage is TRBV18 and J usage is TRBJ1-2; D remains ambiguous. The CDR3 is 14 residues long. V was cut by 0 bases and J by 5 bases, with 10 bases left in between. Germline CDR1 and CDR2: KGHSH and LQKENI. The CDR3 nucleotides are TGTGCCAGCTCACCACCGGGCAGAGAGTATGGCTACACCTTC. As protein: CASSPPGREYGYTF.

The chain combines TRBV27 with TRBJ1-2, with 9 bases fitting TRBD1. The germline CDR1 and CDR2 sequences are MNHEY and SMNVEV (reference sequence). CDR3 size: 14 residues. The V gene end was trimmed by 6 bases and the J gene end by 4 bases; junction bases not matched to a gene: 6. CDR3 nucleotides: TGTGCCAGCAGCCCGGGACAGGGTCCCTATGGCTACACCTTC. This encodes CASSPGQGPYGYTF.

Written as DNA, the CDR3 is TGCGCCAGCAGCTCACAGGGGGGCCTGACCTACGAGCAGTACTTC. Its protein product is CASSSQGGLTYEQYF. The chain links TRBV5-1 to TRBJ2-7; TRBD1 matches 8 bases. The length of the CDR3 is 15 residues. Germline trimming cut 3 bases from V and 2 bases from J; bases unmatched to any gene: 7. CDR1 and CDR2 from the germline V gene are SGHRS and YFSETQ.

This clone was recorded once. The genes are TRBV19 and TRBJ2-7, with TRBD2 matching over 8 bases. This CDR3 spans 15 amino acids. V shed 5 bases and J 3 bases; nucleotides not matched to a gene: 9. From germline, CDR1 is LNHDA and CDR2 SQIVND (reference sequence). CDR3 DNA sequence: TGTGCCAGTAGTTATGCGGGAGGTCATATCTACGAGCAGTACTTC. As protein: CASSYAGGHIYEQYF.

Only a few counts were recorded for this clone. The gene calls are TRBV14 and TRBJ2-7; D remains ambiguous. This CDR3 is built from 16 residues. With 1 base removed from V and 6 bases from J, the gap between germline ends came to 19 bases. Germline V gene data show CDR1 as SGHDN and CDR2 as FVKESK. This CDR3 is CASSQASWYGFGEQYF. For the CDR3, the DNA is TGTGCCAGCAGCCAAGCTAGTTGGTACGGTTTTGGCGAGCAGTACTTC.

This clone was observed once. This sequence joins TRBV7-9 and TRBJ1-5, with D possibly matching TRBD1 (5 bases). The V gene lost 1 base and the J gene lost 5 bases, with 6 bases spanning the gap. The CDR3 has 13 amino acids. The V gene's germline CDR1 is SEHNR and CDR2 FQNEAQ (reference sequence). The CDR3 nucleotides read TGTGCCAGCAGCTTAGGACAGTATCAGCCCCAGCATTTT. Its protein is CASSLGQYQPQHF.

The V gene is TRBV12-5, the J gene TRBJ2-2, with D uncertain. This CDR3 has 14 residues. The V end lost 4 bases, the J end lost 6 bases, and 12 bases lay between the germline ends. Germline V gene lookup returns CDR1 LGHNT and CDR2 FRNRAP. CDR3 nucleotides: TGTGCTAGTGGTTCGCTCATTAGTCCCGGGGAGCTGTTTTTT. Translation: CASGSLISPGELFF. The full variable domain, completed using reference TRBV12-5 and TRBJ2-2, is DARVTQTPRHKVTEMGQEVTMRCQPILGHNTVFWYRQTMMQGLELLAYFRNRAPLDDSGMPKDRFSAEMPDATLATLKIQPSEPRDSAVYFCASGSLISPGELFFGEGSRLTVL.

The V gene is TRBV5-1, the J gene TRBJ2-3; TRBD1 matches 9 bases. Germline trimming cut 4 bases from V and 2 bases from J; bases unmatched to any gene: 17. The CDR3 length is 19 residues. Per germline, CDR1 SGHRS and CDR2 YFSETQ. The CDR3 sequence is CASSPAIVSRDRDTDTQYF. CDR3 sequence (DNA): TGCGCCAGCAGCCCGGCAATAGTATCACGGGACAGGGACACAGATACGCAGTATTTT.

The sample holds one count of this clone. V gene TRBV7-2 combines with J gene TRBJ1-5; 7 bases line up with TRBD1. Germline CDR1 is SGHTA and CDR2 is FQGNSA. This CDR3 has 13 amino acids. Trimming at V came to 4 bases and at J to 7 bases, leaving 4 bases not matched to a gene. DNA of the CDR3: TGTGCCAGCAGCTCAGACAGGGCGCAGCCCCAGCATTTT. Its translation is CASSSDRAQPQHF.

CDR3 DNA: TGTGCCAGCATGACCTCCGGAGGACAGATGATGAACACTGAAGCTTTCTTT. Amino acids: CASMTSGGQMMNTEAFF. The J gene is TRBJ1-1, the V gene TRBV5-4; a possible D gene is TRBD1 (6 bases). This CDR3 is built from 17 residues. The V gene lost 6 bases and the J gene lost 0 bases, with 21 bases spanning the gap. Per germline, CDR1 SGHNT and CDR2 YYREEE (reference sequence).

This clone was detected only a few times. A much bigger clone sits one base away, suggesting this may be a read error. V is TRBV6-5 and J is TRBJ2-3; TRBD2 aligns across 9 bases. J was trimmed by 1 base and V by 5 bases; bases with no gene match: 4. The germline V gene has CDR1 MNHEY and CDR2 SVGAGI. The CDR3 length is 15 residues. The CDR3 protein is CASSARTSGTDTQYF. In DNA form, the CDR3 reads TGTGCCAGCAGTGCCAGGACTAGCGGCACAGATACGCAGTATTTT.

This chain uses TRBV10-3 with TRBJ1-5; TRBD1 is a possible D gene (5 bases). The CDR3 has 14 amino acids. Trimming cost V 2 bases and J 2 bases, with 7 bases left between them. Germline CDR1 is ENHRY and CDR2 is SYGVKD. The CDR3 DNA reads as TGTGCCATCAGTGAGGGGGCGGGCAATCAGCCCCAGCATTTT. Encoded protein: CAISEGAGNQPQHF.

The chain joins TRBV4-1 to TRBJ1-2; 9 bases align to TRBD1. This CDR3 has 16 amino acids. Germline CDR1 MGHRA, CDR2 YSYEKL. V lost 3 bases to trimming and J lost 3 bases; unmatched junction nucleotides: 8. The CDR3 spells CASSQAGTGSHYGYTF. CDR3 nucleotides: TGCGCCAGCAGCCAGGCCGGGACAGGGTCCCACTATGGCTACACCTTC.

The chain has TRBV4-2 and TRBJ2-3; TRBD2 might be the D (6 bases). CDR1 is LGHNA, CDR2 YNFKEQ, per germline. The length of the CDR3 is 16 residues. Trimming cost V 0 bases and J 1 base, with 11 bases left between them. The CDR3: CASSQEPPGGTDTQYF. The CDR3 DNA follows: TGTGCCAGCAGCCAAGAGCCCCCGGGAGGCACAGATACGCAGTATTTT.

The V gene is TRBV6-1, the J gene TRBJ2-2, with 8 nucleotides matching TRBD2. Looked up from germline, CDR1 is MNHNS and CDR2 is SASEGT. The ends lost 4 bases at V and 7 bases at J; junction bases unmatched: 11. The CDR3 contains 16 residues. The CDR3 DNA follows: TGTGCCAGCAGTGTCTCGAGCGGGAGAAACGGCGGGGAGCTGTTTTTT. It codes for CASSVSSGRNGGELFF.

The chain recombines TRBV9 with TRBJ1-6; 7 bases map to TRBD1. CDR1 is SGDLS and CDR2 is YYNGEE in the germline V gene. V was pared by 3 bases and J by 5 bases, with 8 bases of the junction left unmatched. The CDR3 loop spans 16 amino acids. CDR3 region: CASSDPRQGDNSPLHF. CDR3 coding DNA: TGTGCCAGCAGCGACCCGCGACAGGGTGATAATTCACCCCTCCACTTT.

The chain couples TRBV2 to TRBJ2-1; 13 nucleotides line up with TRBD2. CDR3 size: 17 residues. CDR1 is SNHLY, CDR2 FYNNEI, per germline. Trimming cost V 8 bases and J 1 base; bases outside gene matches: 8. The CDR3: CASVKGLAGASYNEQFF. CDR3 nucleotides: TGTGCCAGCGTAAAAGGACTAGCGGGAGCGTCCTACAATGAGCAGTTCTTC.

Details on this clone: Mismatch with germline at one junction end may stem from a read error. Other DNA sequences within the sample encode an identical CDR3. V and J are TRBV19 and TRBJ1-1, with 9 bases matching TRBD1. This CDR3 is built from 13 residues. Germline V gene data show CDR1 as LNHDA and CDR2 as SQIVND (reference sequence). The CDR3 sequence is CASSRDRESEAFF. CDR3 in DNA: TGTGCCAGTAGTAGGGACAGGGAGTCTGAGGCTTTCTTT.

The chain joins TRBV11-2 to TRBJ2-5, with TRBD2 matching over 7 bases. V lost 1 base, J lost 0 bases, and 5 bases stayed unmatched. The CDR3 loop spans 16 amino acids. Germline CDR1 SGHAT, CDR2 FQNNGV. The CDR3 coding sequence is TGTGCCAGCAGCTTAGGTAGCGGGTACAACCAAGAGACCCAGTACTTC. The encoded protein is CASSLGSGYNQETQYF.

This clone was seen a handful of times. This chain's CDR3 is CASSPDGTGGGGYTF. DNA for the CDR3: TGCGCCAGCAGCCCGGATGGGACAGGGGGCGGTGGCTACACCTTC. This chain uses TRBV5-1 with TRBJ1-2; TRBD1 agrees at 12 bases. The V gene's germline CDR1 is SGHRS and CDR2 YFSETQ. After removal of 4 bases from V and 7 bases from J, the junction contained 8 bases not matched to a gene. This CDR3 comprises 15 residues.

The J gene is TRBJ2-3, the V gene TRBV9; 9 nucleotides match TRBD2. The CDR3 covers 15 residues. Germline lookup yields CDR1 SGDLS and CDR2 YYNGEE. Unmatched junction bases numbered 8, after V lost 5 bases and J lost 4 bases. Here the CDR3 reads CASSLSGSRPDTQYF. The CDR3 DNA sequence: TGTGCCAGCAGTCTTAGCGGGAGCCGGCCAGATACGCAGTATTTT.

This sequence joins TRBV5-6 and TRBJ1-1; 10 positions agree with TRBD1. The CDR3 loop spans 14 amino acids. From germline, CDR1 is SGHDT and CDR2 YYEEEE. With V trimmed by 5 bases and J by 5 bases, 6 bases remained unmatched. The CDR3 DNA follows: TGTGCCAGCAGGACAGGGGGCCGAGAAACTGAAGCTTTCTTT. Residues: CASRTGGRETEAFF.